This TCR beta chain was documented in a study of shared clonotypes between healthy human individuals. The study, taken as a whole, reports: At large depth, rarefaction still showed sorted-subset sequencing to be incomplete. Shared across a few donors were roughly 5% of the naive CD4 clonotypes.

As regards this clone: Its antigen remains unidentified.

TCRdb's copy holds only in-frame clones and misses some; the assay was immunoSEQ multiplex PCR. Here the sample spans under 650,000 clones, almost 97% being singletons. The sample consisted of naive CD4+ T cells sorted from blood. Subset indicated: CD45RA+ positively selected. This clonotype was obtained from a woman in her 30s in good health.

The CDR3: CASSLVGPSAGNTIYF. CDR3 nucleotide sequence: TGTGCCAGCAGCTTGGTGGGACCCTCCGCTGGAAACACCATATATTTT. This rearrangement joins TRBV5-4 to TRBJ1-3; TRBD1 might be the D (5 bases). Germline V gene sequence: CDR1 SGHNT, CDR2 YYREEE (reference sequence). The V and J ends lost 0 bases and 2 bases respectively, with 12 bases between them. The CDR3 runs to 16 residues. Full variable domain (remainder filled in from reference TRBV5-4 and TRBJ1-3): ETGVTQSPTHLIKTRGQQVTLRCSSQSGHNTVSWYQQALGQGPQFIFQYYREEENGRGNFPPRFSGLQFPNYSSELNVNALELDDSALYLCASSLVGPSAGNTIYFGEGSWLTVV.